This is a list of T cell receptor beta chains from one sample in a study of T cells after yellow fever vaccination. A single record per CDR3 protein comes from TCRdb applying MiXCR to the 5' RACE reads. Among around 310,000 distinct CDR3 sequences listed, over 3.5% were seen once. The starting material was PBMCs, obtained 15 days after the yellow fever booster vaccination. The receptors shown here come from a man younger than 35 who received the YFV17D yellow fever vaccine. Each CDR3 is given with its conserved first and last residue.

J,V,CDR3
TRBJ2-7,TRBV5-1,CASSLGWQSYEQYF
TRBJ2-1,TRBV11-3,CASSQGAQLSQFF
TRBJ2-1,TRBV18,CASSFGQGVYNEQFF
TRBJ1-5,TRBV7-2,CASSSRQGDQPQHF
TRBJ1-2,TRBV5-1,CASSIRDKRYGYTF
TRBJ2-1,TRBV5-6,CASSLRRSPRYEQFF
TRBJ1-5,TRBV20-1,CSAEPLRVVGNQPQHF
TRBJ2-5,TRBV12-3/TRBV12-4,CASSPNGQDETQYF
TRBJ2-1,TRBV20-1,CSARDHLLEQFF
TRBJ1-1,TRBV7-2,CASRVSANTEAFF
TRBJ2-5,TRBV7-2,CASSSGTSGGQETQYF
TRBJ2-2,TRBV5-1,CASSLQQENTGELFF
TRBJ2-1,TRBV4-2,CASSQDGVSKQFF
TRBJ2-1,TRBV3-1,CASSQAYEQFF
TRBJ2-1,TRBV7-3,CASSLSSPTYEQFF
TRBJ2-3,TRBV7-2,CASSPGWASGGSFTDTQYF
TRBJ1-2,TRBV7-9,CASSLGGRGKEGYTF
TRBJ1-2,TRBV12-3/TRBV12-4,CASSLPGQKYTF
TRBJ2-4,TRBV6-5,CASSRDYNIQYF
TRBJ2-2,TRBV12-3/TRBV12-4,CALGKGTGELFF
TRBJ2-1,TRBV5-1,CASSLLMRGAYNEQFF
TRBJ2-1,TRBV5-1,CASSSGTGDEQFF
TRBJ2-7,TRBV5-1,CASSLAPGTYEQYF
TRBJ1-2,TRBV7-9,CASSFQGDGYTF
TRBJ2-3,TRBV6-5,CASRVNGGVATDTQYF
TRBJ1-2,TRBV5-1,CASSLSLLPANYGYTF
TRBJ1-1,TRBV7-9,CASSLPGGQVGDTEAFF
TRBJ2-2,TRBV21-1,CASSKEGQGNTGELFF
TRBJ2-2,TRBV2,CSSSSQSAAGELFF
TRBJ2-5,TRBV27,CASSPGGAGATGETQYF
TRBJ1-2,TRBV6-6,CASSYTNGYTF
TRBJ2-2,TRBV7-8,CASKKGDANTGELFF
TRBJ1-1,TRBV11-1,CASSRRRTMNTEAFF
TRBJ2-7,TRBV5-8,CASSLRISYEQYF
TRBJ1-5,TRBV4-1,CASRDRDVSNQPQHF
TRBJ2-1,TRBV15,CATSRPPFNEQFF
TRBJ2-2,TRBV5-1,CASSYTGGANGELFF
TRBJ2-2,TRBV19,CASSRGTGGTGELFF
TRBJ1-2,TRBV29-1,CSVKGFNYGYTF
TRBJ1-6,TRBV3-1,CASSQRHRNSPLHF
TRBJ1-5,TRBV7-2,CASSLMREGQPQHF
TRBJ1-2,TRBV18,CASSQTPNYGYTF
TRBJ2-7,TRBV4-1,CASSQTGGSYEQYF
TRBJ2-1,TRBV4-1,CASSQHRTEQFF
TRBJ2-2,TRBV5-1,CASSVGQGNTGELFF
TRBJ2-3,TRBV28,CASSPPGLAGTDTQYF
TRBJ2-5,TRBV10-3,CATRGGAGETQYF
TRBJ2-1,TRBV6-2/TRBV6-3,CASSYRQGLDNEQFF
TRBJ2-7,TRBV4-1,CASSQESANYEQYF